The clone carrying this T cell receptor (beta chain) was observed a few times. TCRdb recomputed calls from the multiplex PCR reads with MiXCR, one row per CDR3 protein. The table shows approximately 130,000 distinct CDR3 sequences, with approximately 21% occurring only once. This sample stems from a study of breast tumors, draining lymph nodes, adjacent tissues. The CDR3 is 19 residues long. The germline V gene encodes CDR1 MNHEY and CDR2 SMNVEV (reference sequence). The ends lost 2 bases at V and 4 bases at J; junction bases unmatched: 14. Breast cancer patients provided tissue from their axillary draining lymph nodes.

The source of this sequence is a female donor with breast cancer. Some clones in this sample may be carry-over from other donors' samples. V and J are TRBV27 and TRBJ1-2, with 12 bases fitting TRBD1. Sequencing was performed on axillary lymph node tissue. In DNA, the CDR3 is TGTGCCAGCAGTTTAAGGGACAGGGGGCGCGGACTTGAAACCTATGGCTACACCTTC. Residues: CASSLRDRGRGLETYGYTF.